This TCR beta chain was sequenced in a study of cytotoxic CD8 clonotypes in ibrutinib-treated CLL. The overall study: In all, roughly twelve patients were relapsed/refractory, about 15 were treatment-naive and around 17 were IGHV unmutated. Study-level findings and limits: Clonality, elevated at ibrutinib response, dropped back toward baseline at progression.

With 2 bases removed from V and 3 bases from J, the gap between germline ends came to 11 bases. The CDR3 runs 14 residues. Germline V gives CDR1 MNHEY, CDR2 SVGAGI. The table came from immunoSEQ multiplex PCR; TCRdb's copy has only in-frame clones and leaves some out. This table has tens of thousands of clones, roughly two thirds appearing once. Of note for this clone: Antigen: not known.

The receptor comes from a human donor with chronic lymphocytic leukemia. The J gene is TRBJ2-7, the V gene TRBV6-5; tentatively, D is TRBD1 (7 bases). The material sequenced was PBMCs, taken at disease progression, from a patient treated with ibrutinib. The CDR3: CASSYGQGGYEQYF. As DNA, the CDR3 is TGTGCCAGCAGTTACGGGCAGGGGGGCTACGAGCAGTACTTC.